This T cell receptor beta chain was found in a study of blood T cell repertoires in COVID-19. At the level of the study: Whether acute or convalescent, the COVID-19 samples came from the United States, Italy and Spain.

Trimming removed 4 bases from V and 2 bases from J; junction bases left unmatched: 3. The CDR3 is made up of 15 amino acids. Germline values: CDR1 LNHDA, CDR2 SQIVND (reference sequence). Original handling: It was from reference gene primer amplification that nucleated cell counts were estimated. The protocol was immunoSEQ multiplex PCR, while the TCRdb copy is restricted to in-frame clones and leaves out a portion. From that table come the V and J calls and clone size; the DNA was used to work out D and trimming. Seen here are about 190,000 clones, roughly 80% observed once, and the top ten hold around 6.5%.

The chain has TRBV19 and TRBJ1-5; 9 bases line up with TRBD1. The receptor's source is a woman aged 40-49 years with acute or convalescent COVID-19. The sample consisted of peripheral blood. The CDR3: CASSTTGGGNQPQHF. CDR3 bases: TGTGCCAGTAGTACGACAGGGGGAGGCAATCAGCCCCAGCATTTT.